What follows describes a single T cell receptor beta chain. V gave up 8 bases and J gave up 3 bases, with 12 bases separating them. The CDR3 contains 13 residues. Germline values: CDR1 MNHEY, CDR2 SVGEGT. Single TCR cDNA molecules each had their own unique molecular identifier. TCRdb called the 5' RACE reads again in MiXCR, with one record for every CDR3 protein. This repertoire shows about 85,000 distinct CDR3 sequences, about 20% found once; its top ten account for roughly 6.2%. Time point reported: sample taken at primary tumor resection. Sequencing covered unsorted whole RNA taken from tumor, nontumor lung or frozen PBMC. This entry comes from a study of spatial heterogeneity in lung cancer. Study summary: Alpha-chain sequences were consistently detected in smaller numbers than beta-chain sequences.

The chain recombines TRBV6-2 or TRBV6-3 with TRBJ2-3; D not resolved. This sample comprised PBMCs, obtained at surgery. The source is a male donor with early-stage non-small cell lung cancer. CDR3 region: CASLPTLTDTQYF. The CDR3 DNA reads as TGTGCCAGCCTCCCGACTCTGACAGATACGCAGTATTTT.